A single sample gave rise to the 26 T cell receptor beta chains below, sequenced in a study of blood T cell repertoires in COVID-19. Data came from immunoSEQ multiplex PCR; TCRdb stores just in-frame clones and leaves some out. The repertoire holds about 160,000 clones, with roughly 90% as singletons. The sequenced sample was peripheral blood. All receptors come from a man in his 60s with acute or convalescent COVID-19.

The rearrangement links TRBV9 to TRBJ1-3; TRBD1 aligns across 8 bases. Trimming removed 0 bases from V and 3 bases from J; junction bases left unmatched: 5. Germline V gene lookup returns CDR1 SGDLS and CDR2 YYNGEE. The CDR3 is 16 residues long. The CDR3: CASSVAGRGHGNTIYF. The CDR3 DNA is TGTGCCAGCAGCGTAGCTGGCAGGGGGCATGGAAACACCATATATTTT.

The chain is built from TRBV5-1 and TRBJ1-3; tentative D call: TRBD1 (5 bases). Germline CDR1 and CDR2: SGHRS and YFSETQ. The ends were cut back, 3 bases at V and 1 base at J, with 11 bases in the middle. This CDR3 contains 15 residues. CDR3 in DNA: TGCGCCAGCAGCTCTACAGGAGCTTCTGGAAACACCATATATTTT. It codes for CASSSTGASGNTIYF.

The genes are TRBV7-9 and TRBJ2-3; D not resolved. V dropped 4 bases and J dropped 3 bases, with 5 bases sitting between them. The CDR3 is 12 residues long. The germline CDR1 and CDR2 sequences are SEHNR and FQNEAQ (reference sequence). CDR3 bases: TGTGCCAGCAGCTCCAGGACAGATACGCAGTATTTT. This codes for CASSSRTDTQYF.

This clone was seen just once. The rearrangement uses TRBV30 and TRBJ1-1; a weak D match, TRBD1 (5 bases). The CDR3 covers 16 residues. Trimming left V 4 bases short and J 1 base short, with 19 bases between. Germline V lookup: CDR1 GTSNPN, CDR2 SVGIG (reference sequence). CDR3 in amino acids: CAWTPKWAGKNTEAFF. The CDR3 nucleotides read TGTGCCTGGACCCCTAAATGGGCAGGGAAGAACACTGAAGCTTTCTTT.

The J gene is TRBJ2-7, the V gene TRBV15; TRBD1 matches 9 bases. This CDR3 is built from 15 residues. Per the germline V gene, CDR1 is LNHNV and CDR2 is YYDKDF (reference sequence). Unmatched junction bases numbered 10, after V lost 4 bases and J lost 6 bases. The CDR3 bases are TGTGCCACCAGCACAGCCGGACAGGGGATAACCGAGCAGTACTTC. This encodes CATSTAGQGITEQYF.

The CDR3 nucleotides read TGTGCCAGCAGCTTAGTAGCGTTGGGAGCTTTCTTT. Translated: CASSLVALGAFF. V and J are TRBV11-1 and TRBJ1-1, with D hard to call. Looked up from germline, CDR1 is SGHAT and CDR2 is FQDESV (reference sequence). The CDR3 covers 12 residues. Trimming pared 1 base from V and 10 bases from J, leaving 10 bases between.

This chain uses TRBV7-8 with TRBJ2-5, with a possible D match to TRBD1 (6 bases). This CDR3 spans 14 amino acids. Trimming left V 2 bases short and J 7 bases short, with 14 bases between. Germline CDR1 SGHVS, CDR2 FQNEAQ. The DNA of the CDR3 is TGTGCCAGCAGCTTAAACAGGGACGCTGGGACCCAGTACTTC. Its translation: CASSLNRDAGTQYF.

This sequence joins TRBV6-1 and TRBJ1-5, with a weak D call TRBD1 (6 bases). The length of the CDR3 is 15 residues. Germline V CDR1 and CDR2: MNHNS, SASEGT. V shed 2 bases and J shed 4 bases, with 12 bases lying between them. CDR3 bases: TGTGCCAGCAGTGAAATGTCGGGGACAAATCAGCCCCAGCATTTT. Translation gives CASSEMSGTNQPQHF.

The chain carries TRBV7-8 and TRBJ2-1; TRBD2 matches at 7 bases. The CDR3 runs to 16 residues. Germline-derived CDR1 and CDR2 are SGHVS and FQNEAQ. Germline trimming cut 2 bases from V and 0 bases from J; bases unmatched to any gene: 4. CDR3: CASSLRGGGSYNEQFF. The CDR3 bases are TGTGCCAGCAGCTTACGAGGCGGGGGCTCCTACAATGAGCAGTTCTTC.

The V call is TRBV4-2, the J call TRBJ1-1; TRBD1 might be the D (6 bases). Per germline, CDR1 LGHNA and CDR2 YNFKEQ. Deletions cut 5 bases from V and 3 bases from J, with 13 bases between. The CDR3 is made up of 14 amino acids. The CDR3 sequence is CASSTRTAYTEAFF. CDR3 nucleotides: TGTGCCAGCAGCACAAGGACAGCCTACACTGAAGCTTTCTTT.

This clone was counted once. The V call is TRBV5-1, the J call TRBJ1-4, with D unclear. The CDR3 is 15 residues long. Trimming removed 0 bases at V and 6 bases at J, with 12 bases between. In germline, CDR1 is SGHRS, CDR2 YFSETQ. CDR3 sequence: CASSLDSDSYEKLFF. The CDR3 DNA reads TGCGCCAGCAGCTTGGATTCCGATAGCTATGAAAAACTGTTTTTT.

The gene calls are TRBV7-2 and TRBJ2-5, with 9 bases aligning to TRBD1. Germline CDR1 and CDR2: SGHTA and FQGNSA. The CDR3 covers 14 residues. The J segment lost 9 bases and the V segment lost 4 bases, leaving 9 bases of the junction unmatched. The CDR3 spells CASSSGTGRGAQYF. Written as DNA, the CDR3 is TGTGCCAGCAGCTCGGGGACAGGGAGGGGAGCCCAGTACTTC.

The rearrangement uses TRBV20-1 and TRBJ2-1; D gene ambiguous. The germline CDR1 and CDR2 sequences are DFQATT and SNEGSKA (reference sequence). Trimming cost V 3 bases and J 4 bases, with 10 bases left between them. The CDR3 runs 13 residues. The CDR3 DNA follows: TGCAGTGCTAGTGGAAGGAGTTACAATGAGCAGTTCTTC. It encodes CSASGRSYNEQFF.

The chain has TRBV5-8 and TRBJ1-2, with TRBD1 identical over 9 bases. In germline, CDR1 is SGHTS, CDR2 YDEGEE. V was pared by 4 bases and J by 2 bases, with 3 bases of the junction left unmatched. The length of the CDR3 is 14 residues. CDR3 DNA: TGTGCCAGCAGCCGAGGGACAGGGAACTATGGCTACACCTTC. Its translation: CASSRGTGNYGYTF.

The chain employs TRBV12-3 or TRBV12-4 and TRBJ1-2; D gene ambiguous. The length of the CDR3 is 12 residues. V gave up 8 bases and J gave up 4 bases, with 11 bases separating them. This chain's CDR3 is CASSMGAYGYTF. The CDR3 nucleotides read TGTGCCAGCTCCATGGGCGCCTATGGCTACACCTTC.

The genes are TRBV3-1 (or the pseudogene TRBV3-2) and TRBJ2-3; 8 positions match TRBD1. Trimming took 6 bases from V and 0 from J; bases not matched to a gene: 5. The CDR3 runs 15 residues. CDR1 LGHDT and CDR2 YNNKEL come from the germline V gene (reference sequence). CDR3 protein: CASRLTGESTDTQYF. The CDR3 DNA is TGTGCCAGCAGGCTGACAGGGGAGAGCACAGATACGCAGTATTTT.

The gene calls are TRBV19 and TRBJ1-5; 7 bases are shared with TRBD1. CDR3 length: 14 residues. Germline CDR1 is LNHDA and CDR2 is SQIVND (reference sequence). Trimming removed 4 bases from V and 4 bases from J; junction bases left unmatched: 4. This CDR3 is CASSTDRANQPQHF. The CDR3 DNA reads TGTGCCAGTAGTACCGACAGGGCGAATCAGCCCCAGCATTTT.

This chain connects TRBV5-5 to TRBJ2-7, with 12 bases matching TRBD1. Germline V CDR1 and CDR2: SGHKS, YYEKEE (reference sequence). Trimming took 2 bases from V and 5 from J; bases not matched to a gene: 5. CDR3 length equals 15 residues. Here the CDR3 reads CASSLSGQGADEQYF. The CDR3 region has the DNA TGTGCCAGCAGCTTATCGGGACAGGGGGCGGACGAGCAGTACTTC.

This chain links TRBV14 with TRBJ2-2, with D uncertain. With 0 bases removed from V and 2 bases from J, the gap between germline ends came to 13 bases. The CDR3 has 17 residues. Germline V lookup: CDR1 SGHDN, CDR2 FVKESK. The CDR3 region is CASSQDLWAVNTGELFF. For the CDR3, the DNA is TGTGCCAGCAGCCAAGACTTATGGGCAGTAAACACCGGGGAGCTGTTTTTT.

The genes are TRBV12-3 or TRBV12-4 and TRBJ1-1; unclear D gene. The CDR3 is made up of 13 amino acids. V gave up 4 bases and J gave up 7 bases, with 13 bases separating them. CDR3 amino acids: CASSYYEQIEAFF. CDR3 bases: TGTGCCAGCAGTTATTATGAACAGATTGAAGCTTTCTTT.

This chain joins TRBV19 and TRBJ2-1; 9 bases are a match to TRBD2. Germline loops: CDR1 LNHDA, CDR2 SQIVND (reference sequence). CDR3 length: 15 residues. The J segment lost 3 bases and the V segment lost 1 base, leaving 1 base of the junction unmatched. CDR3 residues: CASSIGGGVYNEQFF. For the CDR3, the DNA is TGTGCCAGTAGTATAGGCGGGGGGGTCTACAATGAGCAGTTCTTC.

This chain connects TRBV14 to TRBJ1-2; tentatively, D is TRBD1 (5 bases). V gave up 1 base and J gave up 8 bases, with 14 bases separating them. The CDR3 totals 14 residues. Germline V gene lookup returns CDR1 SGHDN and CDR2 FVKESK. The CDR3 region is CASSQGGRALGYTF. The CDR3 DNA reads as TGTGCCAGCAGCCAAGGAGGCAGGGCCCTAGGCTACACCTTC.

V and J are TRBV2 and TRBJ2-3, with 9 positions matching TRBD1. Germline V gives CDR1 SNHLY, CDR2 FYNNEI. CDR3 length: 16 amino acids. The V segment lost 6 bases and the J segment 2 bases; nucleotides outside the gene matches: 9. The CDR3 nucleotides read TGTGCCAGCAGAACCCCCCGGGACAGGGTCACAGATACGCAGTATTTT. This encodes CASRTPRDRVTDTQYF.

The V gene is TRBV30, the J gene TRBJ2-2; possibly TRBD1 for D (5 bases). Germline CDR1 is GTSNPN and CDR2 is SVGIG (reference sequence). V shed 0 bases and J shed 6 bases, with 14 bases lying between them. The CDR3 has 15 amino acids. The CDR3 is CAWSVKAGKAGELFF. The CDR3 DNA sequence: TGTGCCTGGAGTGTTAAGGCAGGGAAGGCCGGGGAGCTGTTTTTT. The entire variable domain, with the rest obtained from reference TRBV30 and TRBJ2-2, is as follows: SQTIHQWPATLVQPVGSPLSLECTVEGTSNPNLYWYRQAAGRGLQLLFYSVGIGQISSEVPQNLSASRPQDRQFILSSKKLLLSDSGFYLCAWSVKAGKAGELFFGEGSRLTVL.

The chain couples TRBV11-2 to TRBJ1-2; 7 bases are a match to TRBD1. CDR3 length equals 16 residues. V shed 3 bases, J shed 0 bases, and the junction held 7 bases outside the gene matches. Germline CDR1 and CDR2: SGHAT and FQNNGV. The CDR3 nucleotides read TGTGCCAGCAGCTTCGGGAGGGACAGACCTAACTATGGCTACACCTTC. Its protein is CASSFGRDRPNYGYTF.

The rearrangement links TRBV3-1 (or the pseudogene TRBV3-2) to TRBJ2-3; 11 nucleotides match TRBD1. V gave up 1 base and J gave up 2 bases; unmatched junction bases: 8. CDR3 length equals 18 residues. CDR1 is LGHDT and CDR2 is YNNKEL in the germline V gene (reference sequence). The chain's CDR3 is CASSQAGQGEENTDTQYF. The DNA of the CDR3 is TGTGCCAGCAGCCAAGCGGGACAGGGGGAGGAAAACACAGATACGCAGTATTTT.